Included here is one TCR beta chain sequence, with context. Antigen: not known. The donors were members of the validation cohort comprising 120 subjects, separate from the roughly 730-subject first cohort. Produced via immunoSEQ multiplex PCR; TCRdb's table is partial and in-frame only. This repertoire shows about 73,000 clones, approximately 90% found once; its top ten account for 3.5% to 4%. The data belong to a study of cytomegalovirus exposure and HLA in healthy donors. Study-wide results and limits: First-cohort TCR clusters tended to co-occur in the 120 or so validation repertoires, a later analysis found. Reports indicated that the classifier achieved high specificity and sensitivity in diagnosing cytomegalovirus status.

V was pared by 3 bases and J by 2 bases, with 4 bases between. The CDR3 is 12 amino acids. From germline, CDR1 is SGHVS and CDR2 FNYEAQ. This sequence was found in a woman aged 18 to 35 in good health and CMV-seropositive. V usage is TRBV7-6 and J usage is TRBJ2-5, with D unresolved. The sequencing input was PBMCs. CDR3 sequence reads: CASSFLQETQYF. DNA of the CDR3: TGTGCCAGCAGCTTCCTACAAGAGACCCAGTACTTC.